The source of this T cell receptor (beta chain) is a study of T cells after yellow fever vaccination. Regarding the study as a whole: From the bulk population, abundant clonotypes could contaminate and appear within FACS-sorted repertoires.

UMIs were added to TCR cDNA along with a universal primer site when it was made by 5'RACE template switching. Each CDR3 protein is one row after TCRdb ran MiXCR on the 5' RACE reads. The profile shows some 250,000 distinct CDR3 sequences, around 7% of them singletons. Concerning this clonotype itself: Its antigen is not identified.

This CDR3 is 17 amino acids long. The ends lost 2 bases at V and 5 bases at J; junction bases unmatched: 10. The V gene's germline CDR1 is DFQATT and CDR2 SNEGSKA (reference sequence). This sequence was found in a young man who received the YFV17D yellow fever vaccine. V gene TRBV20-1 combines with J gene TRBJ2-1; 12 nucleotides align to TRBD2. Specimen: CD4+ T cells sorted from PBMCs, collected 15 days after the yellow fever booster vaccination. The CDR3 DNA reads as TGCAGTGCTAGAATTCCGAGGCTAGCGGGGGGGAACAATGAGCAGTTCTTC. Translating it yields CSARIPRLAGGNNEQFF.